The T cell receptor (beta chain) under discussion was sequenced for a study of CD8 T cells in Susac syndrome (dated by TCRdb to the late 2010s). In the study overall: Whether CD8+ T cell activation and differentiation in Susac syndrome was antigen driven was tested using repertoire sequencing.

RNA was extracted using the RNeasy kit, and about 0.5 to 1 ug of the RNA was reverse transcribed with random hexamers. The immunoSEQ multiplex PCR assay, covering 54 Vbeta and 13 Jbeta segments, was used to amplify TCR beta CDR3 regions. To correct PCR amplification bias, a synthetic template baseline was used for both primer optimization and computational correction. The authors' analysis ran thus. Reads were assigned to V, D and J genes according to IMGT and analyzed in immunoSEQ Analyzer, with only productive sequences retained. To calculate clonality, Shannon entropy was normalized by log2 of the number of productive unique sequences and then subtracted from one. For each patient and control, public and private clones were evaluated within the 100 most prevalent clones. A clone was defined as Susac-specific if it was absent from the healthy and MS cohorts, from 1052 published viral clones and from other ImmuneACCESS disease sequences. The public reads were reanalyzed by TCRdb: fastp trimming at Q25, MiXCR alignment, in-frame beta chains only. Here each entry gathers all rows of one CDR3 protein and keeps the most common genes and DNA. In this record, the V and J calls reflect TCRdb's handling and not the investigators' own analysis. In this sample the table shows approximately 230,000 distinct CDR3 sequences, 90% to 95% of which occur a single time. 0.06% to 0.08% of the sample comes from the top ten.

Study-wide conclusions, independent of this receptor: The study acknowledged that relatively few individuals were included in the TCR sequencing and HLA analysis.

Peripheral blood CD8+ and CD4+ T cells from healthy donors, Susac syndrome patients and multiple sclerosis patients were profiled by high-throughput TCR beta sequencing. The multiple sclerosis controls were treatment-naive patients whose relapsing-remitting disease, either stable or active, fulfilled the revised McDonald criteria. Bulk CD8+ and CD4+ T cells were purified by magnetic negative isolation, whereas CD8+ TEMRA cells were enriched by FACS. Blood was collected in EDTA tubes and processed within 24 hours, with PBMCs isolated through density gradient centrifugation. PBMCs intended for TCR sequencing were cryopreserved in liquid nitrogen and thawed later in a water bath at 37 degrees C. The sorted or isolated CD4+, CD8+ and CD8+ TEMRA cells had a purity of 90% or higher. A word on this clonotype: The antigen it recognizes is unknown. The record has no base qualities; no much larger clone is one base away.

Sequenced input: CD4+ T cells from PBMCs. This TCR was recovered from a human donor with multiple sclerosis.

The DNA is as follows: TGTGCCAGCGTGAGGTCAGGAAGTAACTATGGCTACACCTTC. Its protein reads: CASVRSGSNYGYTF. The rearrangement combines TRBV7-9 with TRBJ1-2, with no confidently assigned D gene. Between the V and J ends, shortened by 8 bases and 1 base respectively, the junction contains 14 bases. The CDR3 sequence holds 14 residues, the cysteine and phenylalanine included. The CDR3 DNA has 42 bases and is translated from base 1. Based on the germline V gene (reference sequence), the CDR1 and CDR2 sequences are SEHNR and FQNEAQ.